This entry is about one T cell receptor beta chain. Antigen: not known. Via MiXCR, TCRdb re-called the 5' RACE reads, giving one row per CDR3 protein. The table lists about half a million distinct CDR3 sequences, about 20% of them singletons, with over 9% in the top ten. The entry originates in a study of T-cell memory formation after mild COVID-19. Broader study findings: For contracting clones, CD4+ ones sat mainly in CM and EM, CD8+ in EMRA.

Germline loops: CDR1 LGHDT, CDR2 YNNKEL (reference sequence). Unmatched junction bases numbered 6, after V lost 6 bases and J lost 7 bases. The CDR3 is 15 amino acids. Sequencing was carried out using PBMCs or a T cell subset sorted from them (not recorded which). V is TRBV3-1 and J is TRBJ2-1; TRBD2 matches at 13 bases. The TCR originated in an adult woman who had mild COVID-19 (a few samples of this study predate the infection). Cell type and time point are not known. CDR3 nucleotides: TGTGCCAGCAGTGGACTAGCGGGAGATCGTAATGAGCAGTTCTTC. Translation: CASSGLAGDRNEQFF.